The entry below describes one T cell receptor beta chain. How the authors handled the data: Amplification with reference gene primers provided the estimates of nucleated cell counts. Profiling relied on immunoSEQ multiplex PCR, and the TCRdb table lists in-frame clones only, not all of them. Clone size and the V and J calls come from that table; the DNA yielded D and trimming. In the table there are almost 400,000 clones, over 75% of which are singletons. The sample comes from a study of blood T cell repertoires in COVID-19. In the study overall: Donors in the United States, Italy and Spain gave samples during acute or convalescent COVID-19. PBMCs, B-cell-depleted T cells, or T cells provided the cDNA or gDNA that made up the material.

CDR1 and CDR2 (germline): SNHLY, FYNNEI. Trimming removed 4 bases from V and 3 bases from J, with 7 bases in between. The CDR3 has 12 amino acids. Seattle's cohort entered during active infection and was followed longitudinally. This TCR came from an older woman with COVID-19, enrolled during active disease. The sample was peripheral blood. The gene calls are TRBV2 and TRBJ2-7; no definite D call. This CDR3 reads CASSVSGYEQYF. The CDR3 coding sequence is TGTGCCAGCAGTGTGTCGGGCTACGAGCAGTACTTC.